A single sample is the source of the 17 T cell receptor beta chains below, sequenced in a study of blood T cell repertoires in COVID-19. Sequenced by immunoSEQ multiplex PCR; TCRdb stores in-frame clones only, minus some. The sample includes about 400,000 clones, around nine tenths of them seen just once. The sequenced material came from peripheral blood. These receptors were obtained from a human donor in a cohort sampled during active COVID-19.

The chain links TRBV13 to TRBJ2-2; 7 nucleotides line up with TRBD1. In germline, CDR1 is PRHDT, CDR2 FYEKMQ (reference sequence). Trimming took 3 bases from V and 6 from J; bases not matched to a gene: 7. The CDR3 has 15 amino acids. CDR3 bases: TGTGCCAGCAGCTTCGCGACAGGGTGGGCCGGGGAGCTGTTTTTT. It translates to CASSFATGWAGELFF. The whole variable domain, filled in from reference TRBV13 and TRBJ2-2, reads AAGVIQSPRHLIKEKRETATLKCYPIPRHDTVYWYQQGPGQDPQFLISFYEKMQSDKGSIPDRFSAQQFSDYHSELNMSSLELGDSALYFCASSFATGWAGELFFGEGSRLTVL.

This clone appeared a single time. The chain is built from TRBV9 and TRBJ2-1, with D possibly matching TRBD2 (6 bases). The CDR3 runs 17 residues. V was trimmed by 0 bases and J by 6 bases, leaving 19 bases between them. The germline V gene has CDR1 SGDLS and CDR2 YYNGEE. CDR3 protein: CASSVEGGTVLSNEQFF. CDR3 bases: TGTGCCAGCAGCGTAGAAGGAGGGACCGTCCTGTCCAATGAGCAGTTCTTC.

This clone was seen a single time. V usage is TRBV28 and J usage is TRBJ2-7; D is ambiguous. The germline V gene has CDR1 MDHEN and CDR2 SYDVKM. CDR3 length: 12 amino acids. The ends were cut back, 7 bases at V and 5 bases at J, with 12 bases in the middle. The CDR3 DNA follows: TGTGCCAGCAAGGCCCTAGTAGACGAGCAGTACTTC. This encodes CASKALVDEQYF.

V is TRBV30 and J is TRBJ2-7, with D possibly matching TRBD2 (5 bases). Trimming left V 0 bases short and J 6 bases short, with 9 bases between. Looked up from germline, CDR1 is GTSNPN and CDR2 is SVGIG (reference sequence). This CDR3 spans 12 amino acids. The CDR3: CAWSVQGSEQYF. The CDR3 coding sequence is TGTGCCTGGAGTGTACAAGGGAGCGAGCAGTACTTC.

J is TRBJ1-1 and V is TRBV19; 8 bases line up with TRBD1. CDR3 length equals 15 residues. Germline CDR1 LNHDA, CDR2 SQIVND (reference sequence). Losses at the gene ends were 5 bases for V and 3 bases for J; bases not matched to a gene: 8. DNA for the CDR3: TGTGCCAGTAGTTATGTACAGGGGGAGGACACTGAAGCTTTCTTT. The encoded protein is CASSYVQGEDTEAFF.

This clone was observed once. The chain has TRBV10-3 and TRBJ2-7, with D perhaps TRBD1 (6 bases). Germline V gene lookup returns CDR1 ENHRY and CDR2 SYGVKD. V was trimmed by 6 bases and J by 0 bases, leaving 18 bases between them. The CDR3 consists of 16 residues. For the CDR3, the DNA is TGTGCCATCAGGGACAACGACAGGTCTCGCTCCTACGAGCAGTACTTC. Its protein is CAIRDNDRSRSYEQYF.

V is TRBV29-1 and J is TRBJ2-2; maybe TRBD1 (5 bases). V was trimmed by 5 bases and J by 1 base, leaving 11 bases between them. This CDR3 comprises 14 residues. Germline V CDR1 and CDR2: SQVTM, ANQGSEA. This CDR3 reads CSVPTGLNTGELFF. CDR3 in DNA: TGCAGCGTTCCTACAGGTCTGAACACCGGGGAGCTGTTTTTT.

The V call is TRBV11-1, the J call TRBJ2-2; possible D gene TRBD1, 7 bases. Trimming removed 4 bases from V and 1 base from J, with 13 bases in between. CDR1 and CDR2 (germline): SGHAT, FQDESV (reference sequence). The CDR3 contains 16 residues. This CDR3 reads CASSYAGTENTGELFF. The CDR3 region has the DNA TGTGCCAGCAGCTACGCGGGGACAGAGAACACCGGGGAGCTGTTTTTT.

This chain links TRBV19 with TRBJ2-3, with 9 bases lining up with TRBD1. Germline values: CDR1 LNHDA, CDR2 SQIVND (reference sequence). There are 16 residues in the CDR3. V lost 6 bases to trimming and J lost 5 bases; unmatched junction nucleotides: 12. CDR3 residues: CASRLFGQGTGDTQYF. The DNA for the CDR3 is TGTGCCAGTAGACTCTTCGGACAGGGGACGGGAGATACGCAGTATTTT. Using reference TRBV19 and TRBJ2-3 for the parts outside the CDR3, the full variable domain is DGGITQSPKYLFRKEGQNVTLSCEQNLNHDAMYWYRQDPGQGLRLIYYSQIVNDFQKGDIAEGYSVSREKKESFPLTVTSAQKNPTAFYLCASRLFGQGTGDTQYFGPGTRLTVL.

This chain connects TRBV5-1 to TRBJ1-1; TRBD1 is a possible D gene (6 bases). Germline-derived CDR1 and CDR2 are SGHRS and YFSETQ. This CDR3 has 14 amino acids. V was clipped by 4 bases and J by 5 bases, with 15 bases between them. This CDR3 is CASSPTHRETEAFF. In DNA form, the CDR3 reads TGCGCCAGCAGCCCTACCCACAGGGAAACTGAAGCTTTCTTT.

This rearrangement joins TRBV13 to TRBJ2-2, with D possibly being TRBD2 (5 bases). CDR3 size: 17 residues. Trimming removed 0 bases at V and 5 bases at J, with 16 bases between. Germline V lookup: CDR1 PRHDT, CDR2 FYEKMQ (reference sequence). The chain's CDR3 is CASSLGLEIRGTGELFF. For the CDR3, the DNA is TGTGCCAGCAGCTTAGGCCTGGAGATTCGCGGGACCGGGGAGCTGTTTTTT.

The J gene is TRBJ1-2, the V gene TRBV5-6; 7 nucleotides agree with TRBD1. The CDR3 runs 14 residues. Germline loops: CDR1 SGHDT, CDR2 YYEEEE. V shed 4 bases and J 4 bases; nucleotides not matched to a gene: 7. For the CDR3, the DNA is TGTGCCAGCAGCCAGGGGGGACCATTCTATGGCTACACCTTC. Amino acid sequence: CASSQGGPFYGYTF.

This clone occurred once. This sequence joins TRBV2 and TRBJ2-1; 8 bases are shared with TRBD1. This CDR3 has 12 residues. The germline gives CDR1 SNHLY, CDR2 FYNNEI. V gave up 7 bases and J gave up 6 bases; unmatched junction bases: 2. The CDR3 coding sequence is TGTGCCAGCACAGGACAGGGCAATGAGCAGTTCTTC. Its protein is CASTGQGNEQFF.

This chain connects TRBV30 to TRBJ1-2; D gene unclear. The CDR3 is made up of 13 amino acids. The germline V gene encodes CDR1 GTSNPN and CDR2 SVGIG (reference sequence). Between the trimmed V and J ends, which lost 7 bases and 9 bases, there was a span of 21 bases. Written as DNA, the CDR3 is TGTGCCTTATCGGGGTTGAGGGTGTATCGCTACACCTTC. Residues: CALSGLRVYRYTF.

For this clone: At one boundary the junction diverges from the germline segment, which might be a read error. This chain joins TRBV7-8 and TRBJ2-7, with D unclear. Germline values: CDR1 SGHVS, CDR2 FQNEAQ. This CDR3 contains 11 residues. CDR3 coding DNA: TGTGCCAGCAGCTTAGGACGGGTCCTCGCCTTC. Protein product: CASSLGRVLAF. Using reference TRBV7-8 and TRBJ2-7 for the parts outside the CDR3, the full variable domain is GAGVSQSPRYKVAKRGQDVALRCDPISGHVSLFWYQQALGQGPEFLTYFQNEAQLDKSGLPSDRFFAERPEGSVSTLKIQRTQQEDSAVYLCASSLGRVLAFGPGTRLTVT.

The chain couples TRBV29-1 to TRBJ1-1; maybe TRBD1 (6 bases). Germline loops: CDR1 SQVTM, CDR2 ANQGSEA. The CDR3 contains 13 residues. The ends were cut back, 6 bases at V and 0 bases at J, with 11 bases in the middle. CDR3 residues: CSVSRGMNTEAFF. The CDR3 region has the DNA TGCAGCGTCAGCAGGGGTATGAACACTGAAGCTTTCTTT.

V is TRBV7-8 and J is TRBJ1-1, with D unresolved. V was shortened by 0 bases and J by 4 bases, with 6 bases between the two germline ends. Germline lookup yields CDR1 SGHVS and CDR2 FQNEAQ. The CDR3 loop spans 13 amino acids. CDR3 protein: CASSLASVTEAFF. The CDR3 bases are TGTGCCAGCAGCTTAGCTTCGGTCACTGAAGCTTTCTTT.